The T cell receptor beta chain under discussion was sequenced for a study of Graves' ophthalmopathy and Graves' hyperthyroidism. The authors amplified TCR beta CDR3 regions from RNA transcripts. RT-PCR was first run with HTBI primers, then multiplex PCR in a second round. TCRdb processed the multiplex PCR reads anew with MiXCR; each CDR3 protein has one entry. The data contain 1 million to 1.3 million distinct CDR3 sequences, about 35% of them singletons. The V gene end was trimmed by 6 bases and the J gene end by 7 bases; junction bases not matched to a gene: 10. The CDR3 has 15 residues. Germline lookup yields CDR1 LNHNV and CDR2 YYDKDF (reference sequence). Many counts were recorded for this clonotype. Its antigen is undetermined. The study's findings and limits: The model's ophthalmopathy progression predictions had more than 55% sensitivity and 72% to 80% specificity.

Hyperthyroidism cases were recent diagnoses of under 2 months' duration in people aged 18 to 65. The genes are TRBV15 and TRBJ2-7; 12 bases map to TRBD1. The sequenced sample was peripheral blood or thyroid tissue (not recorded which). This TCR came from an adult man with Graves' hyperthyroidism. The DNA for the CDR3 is TGTGCCACCAGACACCCCGGGACAGGGGGCAGTGAGCAGTACTTC. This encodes CATRHPGTGGSEQYF.